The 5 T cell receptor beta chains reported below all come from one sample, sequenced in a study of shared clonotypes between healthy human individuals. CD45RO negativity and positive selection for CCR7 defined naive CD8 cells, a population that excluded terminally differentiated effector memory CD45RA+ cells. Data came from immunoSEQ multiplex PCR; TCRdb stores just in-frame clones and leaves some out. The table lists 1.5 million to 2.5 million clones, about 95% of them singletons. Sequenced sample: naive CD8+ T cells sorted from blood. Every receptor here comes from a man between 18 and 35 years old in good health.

The CDR3 loop is CASTRWAVVTGELFF. For the CDR3, the DNA is TGTGCCAGCACACGCTGGGCGGTTGTCACCGGGGAGCTGTTTTTT. This chain connects TRBV6-6 to TRBJ2-2; D gene uncertain. The V and J ends lost 7 bases and 4 bases respectively, with 16 bases between them. CDR1 is MNHNY and CDR2 is SVGAGI in the germline V gene (reference sequence). This CDR3 has 15 amino acids.

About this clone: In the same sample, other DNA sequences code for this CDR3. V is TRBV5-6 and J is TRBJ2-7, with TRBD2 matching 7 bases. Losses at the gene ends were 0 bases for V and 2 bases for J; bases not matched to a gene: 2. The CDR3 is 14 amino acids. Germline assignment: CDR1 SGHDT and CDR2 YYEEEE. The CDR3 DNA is TGTGCCAGCAGCTTGGGGACTAGTCCCTACGAGCAGTACTTC. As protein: CASSLGTSPYEQYF.

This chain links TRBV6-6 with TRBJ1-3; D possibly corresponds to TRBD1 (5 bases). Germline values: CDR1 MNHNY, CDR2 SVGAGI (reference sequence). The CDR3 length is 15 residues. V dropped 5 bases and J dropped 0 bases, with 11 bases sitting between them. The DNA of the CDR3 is TGTGCCAGCAGTGGTTGGGGGGTCTCTGGAAACACCATATATTTT. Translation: CASSGWGVSGNTIYF.

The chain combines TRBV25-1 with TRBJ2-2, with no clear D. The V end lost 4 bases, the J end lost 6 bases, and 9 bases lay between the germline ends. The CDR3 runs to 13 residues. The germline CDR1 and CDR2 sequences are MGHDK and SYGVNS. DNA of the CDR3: TGTGCCAGCAGTGTCGGTTTCCCCGGGGAGCTGTTTTTT. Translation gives CASSVGFPGELFF.

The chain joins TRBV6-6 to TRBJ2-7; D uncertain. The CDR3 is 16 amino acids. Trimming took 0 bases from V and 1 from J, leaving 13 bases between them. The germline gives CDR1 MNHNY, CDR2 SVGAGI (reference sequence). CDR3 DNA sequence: TGTGCCAGCAGTTACTCGACGGCAGGAATTTCCTACGAGCAGTACTTC. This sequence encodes CASSYSTAGISYEQYF.